Listed here is a single T cell receptor (beta chain). There is no known antigen for this receptor. It has no much larger one-base neighbor in the sample; base qualities were not kept. This entry is derived from a study of blood T cell repertoires in COVID-19 (dated by TCRdb to about 2020). Turning to the overall study: Samples from collaborators originated in the United States, Italy and Spain and spanned both the acute and convalescent phases of COVID-19. The sample metadata nearly always contained a de-identified subject ID, COVID-19 status, age in years and sex. Where available, HLA class I and class II types were taken from metadata supplied by the sample provider and were not determined by assay-based typing. The material from the prospective study consisted of cDNA or gDNA derived from T cells, B-cell-depleted T cells, or PBMCs. The samples were drawn from two sources: the first 160 participants of the ongoing ImmuneRACE study, and 1,200 or so subjects contributed by 6 global collaborators. The dataset comprised deeply sampled blood TCRbeta repertoires from subjects exposed to, actively infected with, or recovered from COVID-19. The repertoires were made available in a free public database intended to serve as a resource for research on the immune response to SARS-CoV-2. Broad study findings and their caveats: How much clinical and demographic metadata was included differed by source and by participant, and the metadata was provided uncurated.

TCRbeta CDR3 regions were amplified from genomic DNA using the immunoSEQ Assay, a bias-controlled multiplex PCR. Concerning the study's data processing: The number of nucleated cells in each sample was estimated from the amplification of reference gene primers within the assay. To quantify the absolute abundance of each unique TCRbeta CDR3 rearrangement, sequence reads were collapsed and filtered. For each sample, productive Simpson clonality was calculated by taking the square root of Simpson's diversity index across productive rearrangements. Not all clones reach the TCRdb copy of this immuneACCESS table, which keeps in-frame sequences only. Checked studies attribute under half of the gap to unresolved V genes and leave the rest unexplained. V, J and clone size are taken as reported in that table, and D and trimming were inferred from the DNA itself. The sample contains approximately 92,000 clones, 87% of them found a single time. About 16% of the sample is held by the ten biggest clonotypes.

The V end gives up 1 base and the J end 6 bases, leaving 4 bases in the junction not matched to a gene. Its CDR3 holds 13 amino acids, cysteine through phenylalanine. Just CDR3 DNA is preserved here, 39 bases in frame from base 1. Via the germline V gene, CDR1 is SQVTM and CDR2 ANQGSEA. At one collaborating source in Seattle, patients were enrolled during active infection and were followed longitudinally through the course of disease. The collaborating institutions used their own protocols to collect whole blood in K2EDTA tubes. Collaborator samples were shipped for TCRbeta analysis as frozen whole blood, isolated PBMCs, or DNA extracted from either sample type.

Sequenced material: peripheral blood. The chain employs TRBV29-1 and TRBJ1-2; TRBD1 agrees with 8 junctional bases. This clonotype originated in a woman in her fifties or sixties with COVID-19, enrolled during active disease. The CDR3 sequence is CSVEVPGGHGYTF. DNA sequence: TGCAGCGTTGAAGTTCCAGGGGGCCATGGCTACACCTTC.